The 13 T cell receptor beta chains in this list originate from one sample, sequenced in a study of CXCR3-negative and CXCR3-positive naive CD8 T cells. Whole-study results and caveats: CXCR3-positive naive cells had more hydrophobic TRB CDR3s than CXCR3-negative naive cells.

Their target antigens are unknown. UMI-labeled 5' RACE yielded the TRB cDNA libraries. TCRdb reprocessed the 5' RACE reads, keeping one entry per CDR3 protein, no DNA. The table lists 140,000 to 150,000 distinct CDR3 sequences, with approximately 0.27% in the top ten. The material sequenced was naive CXCR3+ CD8+ T cells from blood. Subset noted: CD45RO-CCR7+CD27+CD95- naive CD8+ T cells expressing CXCR3 (TNR3+). The source is a human donor in good health. Some clones in this sample may be carry-over from other donors' samples.

The rearrangement joins TRBV6-1 to TRBJ2-7. CDR1 and CDR2 (germline): MNHNS, SASEGT. The CDR3 covers 16 residues. This CDR3 is CATRPFVGDLSYEQYF.

This rearrangement joins TRBV7-6 to TRBJ2-7. This CDR3 is built from 12 residues. Germline CDR1 reads SGHVS; CDR2 reads FNYEAQ. The CDR3 here is CASSLDHYEQYF.

The V call is TRBV29-1, the J call TRBJ2-2; with no DNA, the TCRdb D assignment of TRBD1 cannot be verified. Germline CDR1 and CDR2: SQVTM and ANQGSEA. CDR3 length equals 15 residues. This CDR3 reads CSVEDTQGITGELFF.

The chain is built from TRBV7-6 and TRBJ2-1; TCRdb picks TRBD1, but there is no DNA to check that call. Looked up from germline, CDR1 is SGHVS and CDR2 is FNYEAQ. This CDR3 comprises 15 residues. This chain's CDR3 is CASSSPGPKGDEQFF. Full variable domain (remainder filled in from reference TRBV7-6 and TRBJ2-1): GAGVSQSPRYKVTKRGQDVALRCDPISGHVSLYWYRQALGQGPEFLTYFNYEAQQDKSGLPNDRFSAERPEGSISTLTIQRTEQRDSAMYRCASSSPGPKGDEQFFGPGTRLTVL.

This chain links TRBV19 with TRBJ2-3. This CDR3 is built from 14 residues. Germline V gene lookup returns CDR1 LNHDA and CDR2 SQIVND (reference sequence). CDR3 protein: CASSMSGYTDTQYF.

The V and J genes are TRBV7-9 and TRBJ1-1; TCRdb's D gene call, TRBD1, goes unchecked for lack of DNA. Germline CDR1 is SEHNR and CDR2 is FQNEAQ (reference sequence). The length of the CDR3 is 12 residues. The CDR3 loop reads CASSWTGTEAFF.

CDR3 protein: CASSLGQGGAQYF. The chain has TRBV28 and TRBJ2-5; TCRdb's D call of TRBD1 is untestable without DNA. CDR1 and CDR2 from the germline V gene are MDHEN and SYDVKM. CDR3 length equals 13 residues.

The chain combines TRBV29-1 with TRBJ2-1; TCRdb lists TRBD2, though no DNA is available to test this call. The germline CDR1 and CDR2 sequences are SQVTM and ANQGSEA. CDR3 length: 14 amino acids. The CDR3 sequence: CSVDGLVLYNEQFF.

The chain is built from TRBV13 and TRBJ1-5; absent DNA, TCRdb's TRBD1 call cannot be checked. The CDR3 has 14 amino acids. Germline V gives CDR1 PRHDT, CDR2 FYEKMQ (reference sequence). This CDR3 is CASSLQGAREPQHF.

The rearrangement links TRBV28 to TRBJ2-7; TCRdb returns TRBD1, unconfirmable since there is no DNA. Germline CDR1 reads MDHEN; CDR2 reads SYDVKM. The CDR3 is made up of 14 amino acids. CDR3 in amino acids: CASSLRGKPVKAYF.

This chain uses TRBV27 with TRBJ2-7; without DNA, the TCRdb call of TRBD1 cannot be checked. Looked up from germline, CDR1 is MNHEY and CDR2 is SMNVEV (reference sequence). The CDR3 runs 14 residues. The CDR3 protein is CASSFRDTAYEQYF.

The V gene is TRBV27, the J gene TRBJ2-1. Germline values: CDR1 MNHEY, CDR2 SMNVEV (reference sequence). The CDR3 sequence is 16 residues long. CDR3 protein: CASSLSSGGFYNEQFF.

The V and J genes are TRBV30 and TRBJ1-5; checking the TCRdb D call of TRBD1 is not possible without DNA. CDR3 size: 18 residues. Germline CDR1 GTSNPN, CDR2 SVGIG (reference sequence). CDR3 sequence: CAWSVSLSTGGSNQPQHF.